This is a list of T cell receptor beta chains from one sample in a study of blood T cells in healthy people across ages. Via MiXCR, TCRdb re-called the 5' RACE reads, giving one row per CDR3 protein. Of 780,000 or so distinct CDR3 sequences listed, approximately 60% are singletons. The material sequenced was blood. These receptors were collected from a man aged 35-49 years in good health. CDR3s include the opening cysteine and the closing phenylalanine or tryptophan. Fields, in order: V gene, clone size, J gene, CDR3 protein. Some rows mark clone size as missing; the rest say once, few, many or name a class of expanded clone.

V: TRBV7-2
size: few
J: TRBJ2-3
CDR3: CASSGDSRQGDTQYF

V: TRBV20-1
size: .
J: TRBJ2-7
CDR3: CSAQIPGTSGTISYEQYF

V: TRBV29-1
size: few
J: TRBJ1-3
CDR3: CSVGETGSGNTIYF

V: TRBV15
size: once
J: TRBJ2-1
CDR3: CATSRERGVAGEQFF

V: TRBV9
size: .
J: TRBJ2-3
CDR3: CASSPGLAGSLDTQYF

V: TRBV28
size: .
J: TRBJ1-2
CDR3: CASSQPQGGFYGYTF

V: TRBV7-2
size: few
J: TRBJ1-1
CDR3: CASSFGTLEAFF

V: TRBV25-1
size: few
J: TRBJ2-7
CDR3: CASSDRPGGTYEQYF

V: TRBV20-1
size: few
J: TRBJ2-3
CDR3: CSAAVSGGTDTQYF

V: TRBV20-1
size: .
J: TRBJ1-2
CDR3: CSVPGSGNGYTF

V: TRBV20-1
size: many
J: TRBJ2-1
CDR3: CSARVRGARQFF

V: TRBV9
size: .
J: TRBJ2-3
CDR3: CASSAWTSGGVDTQYF

V: TRBV21-1
size: .
J: TRBJ2-7
CDR3: CASRNDRGHYEQYF

V: TRBV4-1
size: many
J: TRBJ2-1
CDR3: CASSQKELRQQFF

V: TRBV6-2/TRBV6-3
size: many
J: TRBJ2-1
CDR3: CASSRPRGEQFF

V: TRBV6-2/TRBV6-3
size: .
J: TRBJ2-7
CDR3: CASSRPGQGREQYF

V: TRBV9
size: few
J: TRBJ1-2
CDR3: CASSYKSDRGYGYTF

V: TRBV13
size: many
J: TRBJ2-3
CDR3: CASRGMGGNHRTDTQYF

V: TRBV10-3
size: .
J: TRBJ2-1
CDR3: CAITRKSLCPCYNEQFF

V: TRBV7-2
size: .
J: .
CDR3: CASSTNPGIQYF

V: TRBV28
size: .
J: TRBJ1-2
CDR3: CAIRGHSPRGYTF

V: TRBV29-1
size: .
J: .
CDR3: CSFRTAGGVQAKSIQYF

V: TRBV7-2
size: .
J: TRBJ1-2
CDR3: CASSSYRTADGYTF

V: TRBV5-1
size: .
J: TRBJ2-3
CDR3: CASSLEPTSGVDTDTQYF

V: TRBV4-3
size: .
J: TRBJ1-2
CDR3: CASSQRPQAYGYTF

V: TRBV2
size: .
J: TRBJ2-5
CDR3: CASIRGPKETQYF

V: TRBV18
size: .
J: TRBJ2-1
CDR3: CASSPPSAGLEEQFF